Each of the 32 T cell receptor beta chains below was sequenced from the same sample in a study of a mutant IDH1 vaccine in newly diagnosed glioma. These TCRs' antigens remain unknown. Sequenced by immunoSEQ multiplex PCR; TCRdb stores in-frame clones only, minus some. The sample consists of 30,000 or so clones, 65% to 85% of them appearing once. The time point denotes: week 47, end of study. Each vaccine dose was 300 ug of mutant IDH1 20-mer peptide, with topical imiquimod. The sample in question was PBMCs, obtained from a glioma patient whose treatment included an IDH1 peptide vaccine. The source of these receptors is a young man with glioma.

In DNA form, the CDR3 reads TGCGCCAGCAGCCGGACAGAAAACATCATGAACACTGAAGCTTTCTTT. This gives the protein CASSRTENIMNTEAFF. The V call is TRBV5-1, the J call TRBJ1-1; possibly TRBD1 for D (6 bases). The CDR3 covers 16 residues. CDR1 is SGHRS, CDR2 YFSETQ, per germline. The V gene lost 4 bases and the J gene lost 0 bases, with 16 bases spanning the gap.

The rearrangement links TRBV27 to TRBJ2-7; 7 nucleotides line up with TRBD1. This CDR3 has 14 amino acids. V was clipped by 8 bases and J by 3 bases; unmatched bases: 10. Per the germline V gene, CDR1 is MNHEY and CDR2 is SMNVEV (reference sequence). Written as DNA, the CDR3 is TGTGCCAGCTCTCTGGGGACAGCAGACTACGAGCAGTACTTC. Translating it yields CASSLGTADYEQYF.

The chain couples TRBV29-1 to TRBJ1-1, with 7 bases identical to TRBD1. CDR3 size: 13 residues. Per germline, CDR1 SQVTM and CDR2 ANQGSEA. Unmatched junction bases numbered 8, after V lost 7 bases and J lost 3 bases. The CDR3 loop is CSGDSPGDTEAFF. CDR3 nucleotides: TGCAGCGGGGACAGTCCCGGGGACACTGAAGCTTTCTTT.

The CDR3 loop is CASSPPGQLFPDTQYF. In DNA form, the CDR3 reads TGTGCCAGCAGCCCCCCCGGACAACTTTTCCCAGATACGCAGTATTTT. The J gene is TRBJ2-3, the V gene TRBV5-6, with D possibly matching TRBD1 (5 bases). CDR3 length equals 16 residues. In germline, CDR1 is SGHDT, CDR2 YYEEEE. Trimming pared 4 bases from V and 4 bases from J, leaving 19 bases between.

This chain links TRBV11-2 with TRBJ1-3, with D possibly being TRBD1 (5 bases). V lost 2 bases, J lost 0 bases, and 14 bases lay in between. Germline V gives CDR1 SGHAT, CDR2 FQNNGV. The CDR3 has 17 amino acids. This chain's CDR3 is CASSLYPGGISGNTIYF. Here the CDR3 DNA reads TGTGCCAGCAGCTTATATCCGGGGGGAATCTCTGGAAACACCATATATTTT.

Here the CDR3 reads CASSPDRGLFQPQHF. The DNA of the CDR3 is TGTGCCAGCAGCCCGGACAGGGGGCTTTTTCAGCCCCAGCATTTT. The gene calls are TRBV9 and TRBJ1-5; TRBD1 aligns across 11 bases. Germline trimming cut 4 bases from V and 6 bases from J; bases unmatched to any gene: 6. The CDR3 has 15 residues. CDR1 and CDR2 from the germline V gene are SGDLS and YYNGEE.

The chain employs TRBV7-9 and TRBJ1-1, with a weak D call TRBD1 (6 bases). CDR1 is SEHNR and CDR2 is FQNEAQ in the germline V gene (reference sequence). V was shortened by 7 bases and J by 3 bases, with 27 bases between the two germline ends. The CDR3 consists of 18 residues. Here the CDR3 DNA reads TGTGCCAGCACCTCCCTACAGGGTACGGATAGGAGGGACACTGAAGCTTTCTTT. This encodes CASTSLQGTDRRDTEAFF.

This chain joins TRBV4-3 and TRBJ2-4; D not resolved. V lost 0 bases and J lost 7, with 16 bases in between. This CDR3 is 16 amino acids long. The germline CDR1 and CDR2 sequences are LGHNA and YSLEER. CDR3 in amino acids: CASSQDRYGSVNIQYF. The CDR3 DNA follows: TGCGCCAGCAGCCAAGACAGGTACGGGTCGGTGAACATTCAGTACTTC.

The gene calls are TRBV7-9 and TRBJ1-2; 8 positions agree with TRBD1. CDR3 size: 12 residues. Germline values: CDR1 SEHNR, CDR2 FQNEAQ (reference sequence). Trimming removed 7 bases from V and 6 bases from J; junction bases left unmatched: 4. The CDR3 DNA follows: TGTGCCAGCAATTGGGGACAGGATGGCTACACCTTC. It specifies CASNWGQDGYTF. Combining the CDR3 with reference TRBV7-9 and TRBJ1-2 gives the whole variable domain DTGVSQNPRHKITKRGQNVTFRCDPISEHNRLYWYRQTLGQGPEFLTYFQNEAQLEKSRLLSDRFSAERPKGSFSTLEIQRTEQGDSAMYLCASNWGQDGYTFGSGTRLTVV.

The rearrangement uses TRBV29-1 and TRBJ1-4; a possible D gene is TRBD1 (5 bases). The CDR3 is 13 residues long. From germline, CDR1 is SQVTM and CDR2 ANQGSEA. With 0 bases removed from V and 8 bases from J, the gap between germline ends came to 10 bases. The CDR3 loop reads CSVEDRVKEKLFF. CDR3 nucleotides: TGCAGCGTTGAAGACAGGGTGAAAGAAAAACTGTTTTTT.

V usage is TRBV14 and J usage is TRBJ1-5, with D possibly being TRBD1 (5 bases). V lost 4 bases and J lost 4, with 17 bases in between. The CDR3 is 16 amino acids. Germline values: CDR1 SGHDN, CDR2 FVKESK. The CDR3 DNA reads as TGTGCCAGCAGCCTCCTAACTGGCGGACAAAATCAGCCCCAGCATTTT. Translation gives CASSLLTGGQNQPQHF. The variable domain in full, completed from reference TRBV14 and TRBJ1-5, reads EAGVTQFPSHSVIEKGQTVTLRCDPISGHDNLYWYRRVMGKEIKFLLHFVKESKQDESGMPNNRFLAERTGGTYSTLKVQPAELEDSGVYFCASSLLTGGQNQPQHFGDGTRLSIL.

The chain links TRBV19 to TRBJ1-1, with D unclear. V was pared by 4 bases and J by 3 bases, with 18 bases between. CDR1 LNHDA and CDR2 SQIVND come from the germline V gene (reference sequence). This CDR3 region has 16 residues. In DNA, the CDR3 is TGTGCCAGTAGTACGATTCCAAGTGGACTCGACACTGAAGCTTTCTTT. This codes for CASSTIPSGLDTEAFF. The variable domain in full, completed from reference TRBV19 and TRBJ1-1, reads DGGITQSPKYLFRKEGQNVTLSCEQNLNHDAMYWYRQDPGQGLRLIYYSQIVNDFQKGDIAEGYSVSREKKESFPLTVTSAQKNPTAFYLCASSTIPSGLDTEAFFGQGTRLTVV.

This clone was counted between two and nine times. V and J are TRBV19 and TRBJ1-5, with D unresolved. The V gene lost 0 bases and the J gene lost 1 base, with 13 bases spanning the gap. The CDR3 covers 17 residues. CDR1 LNHDA and CDR2 SQIVND come from the germline V gene (reference sequence). The CDR3 sequence is CASSIDGPGLSNQPQHF. The CDR3 DNA sequence: TGTGCCAGTAGTATAGACGGGCCGGGATTGAGCAATCAGCCCCAGCATTTT.

The V and J genes are TRBV7-8 and TRBJ2-7; D gene unclear. Germline CDR1 reads SGHVS; CDR2 reads FQNEAQ. The ends were cut back, 1 base at V and 5 bases at J, with 9 bases in the middle. The CDR3 totals 13 residues. Here the CDR3 DNA reads TGTGCCAGCAGCTTAGTCCAGGACCACGAGCAGTACTTC. It encodes CASSLVQDHEQYF.

The table lists this clone with a few counts. This rearrangement joins TRBV9 to TRBJ2-2; a possible D gene is TRBD2 (5 bases). The germline gives CDR1 SGDLS, CDR2 YYNGEE. The CDR3 consists of 14 residues. Trimming left V 0 bases short and J 4 bases short, with 7 bases between. The DNA for the CDR3 is TGTGCCAGCAGCGTAGGGACTTCCACCGGGGAGCTGTTTTTT. Translation gives CASSVGTSTGELFF. Filled out from reference TRBV9 and TRBJ2-2, the complete variable domain reads DSGVTQTPKHLITATGQRVTLRCSPRSGDLSVYWYQQSLDQGLQFLIQYYNGEERAKGNILERFSAQQFPDLHSELNLSSLELGDSALYFCASSVGTSTGELFFGEGSRLTVL.

The chain uses TRBV2 and TRBJ1-6; D is possibly TRBD1 (6 bases). This CDR3 comprises 14 residues. V shed 6 bases and J shed 10 bases, with 16 bases lying between them. Germline V gene sequence: CDR1 SNHLY, CDR2 FYNNEI. The CDR3 loop reads CASSRDISQSPLHF. CDR3 coding DNA: TGTGCCAGCAGCCGGGACATATCTCAGTCACCCCTCCACTTT.

The V call is TRBV25-1, the J call TRBJ1-4; TRBD1 agrees at 10 bases. In germline, CDR1 is MGHDK, CDR2 SYGVNS. V trimming: 4 bases; J trimming: 4 bases; junction bases outside the gene matches: 9. The CDR3 is made up of 17 amino acids. This CDR3 reads CASSGVTGGADNEKLFF. In DNA form, the CDR3 reads TGTGCCAGCAGTGGCGTGACAGGGGGCGCAGATAATGAAAAACTGTTTTTT.

The gene calls are TRBV19 and TRBJ1-6, with D possibly being TRBD1 (5 bases). The CDR3 is 15 residues long. Germline CDR1 is LNHDA and CDR2 is SQIVND (reference sequence). The V gene lost 6 bases and the J gene lost 6 bases, with 15 bases spanning the gap. The chain's CDR3 is CASRVSGLANSPLHF. The CDR3 DNA reads TGTGCCAGTAGAGTTTCAGGGCTGGCTAATTCACCCCTCCACTTT.

The chain recombines TRBV27 with TRBJ2-1; TRBD1 or TRBD2 may be the D gene (6 bases each). V lost 5 bases and J lost 5, with 22 bases in between. The CDR3 consists of 17 residues. Germline assignment: CDR1 MNHEY and CDR2 SMNVEV (reference sequence). DNA of the CDR3: TGTGCCAGCAGTCCGCTCCTCTCCATACGGGGGCACAATGAGCAGTTCTTC. Its protein product is CASSPLLSIRGHNEQFF.

The chain uses TRBV10-2 and TRBJ2-2; a weak D match, TRBD1 (5 bases). The germline CDR1 and CDR2 sequences are WSHSY and SAAADI. Trimming removed 7 bases at V and 7 bases at J, with 19 bases between. This CDR3 has 15 residues. The DNA for the CDR3 is TGCGCCAGCAATGAAGGGGCAGGGTTAAACGGGGAGCTGTTTTTT. As protein: CASNEGAGLNGELFF.

This chain links TRBV19 with TRBJ1-2; a possible D gene is TRBD1 (6 bases). Germline V gives CDR1 LNHDA, CDR2 SQIVND (reference sequence). There are 15 residues in the CDR3. V dropped 7 bases and J dropped 7 bases, with 22 bases sitting between them. This chain's CDR3 is CASTPTRTGHGGYTF. The CDR3 DNA reads as TGTGCCAGTACCCCGACCAGAACAGGGCACGGTGGCTACACCTTC. The full variable domain, completed using reference TRBV19 and TRBJ1-2, is DGGITQSPKYLFRKEGQNVTLSCEQNLNHDAMYWYRQDPGQGLRLIYYSQIVNDFQKGDIAEGYSVSREKKESFPLTVTSAQKNPTAFYLCASTPTRTGHGGYTFGSGTRLTVV.

The chain combines TRBV6-5 with TRBJ2-2; no clear D gene. Between the trimmed V and J ends, which lost 2 bases and 4 bases, there was a span of 5 bases. CDR3 size: 13 residues. In germline, CDR1 is MNHEY, CDR2 SVGAGI. The CDR3 sequence: CASSYAGTGELFF. CDR3 sequence (DNA): TGTGCCAGCAGTTACGCAGGCACCGGGGAGCTGTTTTTT.

This clone was seen only a few times. The CDR3 spells CASSLRGQANYEQYF. CDR3 bases: TGTGCCAGCAGCTTAAGGGGACAGGCCAATTACGAGCAGTACTTC. The gene calls are TRBV7-2 and TRBJ2-7; 8 bases align to TRBD1. Germline V gene data show CDR1 as SGHTA and CDR2 as FQGNSA. The CDR3 spans 15 residues. The V segment lost 2 bases and the J segment 4 bases; nucleotides outside the gene matches: 7.

The CDR3: CATEIGGRYTF. CDR3 coding DNA: TGTGCCACCGAAATAGGGGGCCGCTACACCTTC. The chain combines TRBV13 with TRBJ1-2; 7 bases align to TRBD1. With 10 bases clipped from V and 9 bases from J, the junction kept 8 bases outside the gene matches. This CDR3 spans 11 amino acids. Germline CDR1 reads PRHDT; CDR2 reads FYEKMQ (reference sequence). The full variable domain, completed using reference TRBV13 and TRBJ1-2, is AAGVIQSPRHLIKEKRETATLKCYPIPRHDTVYWYQQGPGQDPQFLISFYEKMQSDKGSIPDRFSAQQFSDYHSELNMSSLELGDSALYFCATEIGGRYTFGSGTRLTVV.

This clone has just a few counts. This rearrangement joins TRBV20-1 to TRBJ2-5, with D unresolved. Germline V lookup: CDR1 DFQATT, CDR2 SNEGSKA (reference sequence). V was trimmed by 3 bases and J by 2 bases, leaving 4 bases between them. CDR3 size: 11 residues. Here the CDR3 DNA reads TGCAGTGCTAGCGGGCAAGAGACCCAGTACTTC. Its translation is CSASGQETQYF.

This chain joins TRBV15 and TRBJ2-1, with D perhaps matching TRBD1 (6 bases). The V gene's germline CDR1 is LNHNV and CDR2 YYDKDF (reference sequence). Trimming shortened V by 9 bases and J by 0 bases, and 12 bases separated the two germline ends. This CDR3 region has 14 residues. The CDR3 nucleotides read TGTGCCACGACACAGGGAAGCTCCTACAATGAGCAGTTCTTC. Its translation is CATTQGSSYNEQFF. Complete variable domain (other parts from reference TRBV15 and TRBJ2-1): DAMVIQNPRYQVTQFGKPVTLSCSQTLNHNVMYWYQQKSSQAPKLLFHYYDKDFNNEADTPDNFQSRRPNTSFCFLDIRSPGLGDTAMYLCATTQGSSYNEQFFGPGTRLTVL.

The CDR3 loop is CASSDTGNEKLFF. For the CDR3, the DNA is TGTGCCAGCAGTGACACAGGGAACGAAAAACTGTTTTTT. The rearrangement links TRBV6-6 to TRBJ1-4; D perhaps matches TRBD1 (6 bases). The V end lost 5 bases, the J end lost 8 bases, and 12 bases lay between the germline ends. Germline V gene sequence: CDR1 MNHNY, CDR2 SVGAGI (reference sequence). The CDR3 is made up of 13 amino acids.

J is TRBJ2-2 and V is TRBV6-1; D may be TRBD2 (6 bases). This CDR3 contains 15 residues. The germline gives CDR1 MNHNS, CDR2 SASEGT. V was shortened by 3 bases and J by 6 bases, with 14 bases between the two germline ends. CDR3 in DNA: TGTGCCAGCAGTGATGGGACTTCCGTTGCCGGGGAGCTGTTTTTT. This translates into CASSDGTSVAGELFF.

The CDR3, as DNA: TGTGCCAGCAGTTTAGGACAGGGGGACCAGCCCCAGCATTTT. Protein product: CASSLGQGDQPQHF. The chain employs TRBV6-1 and TRBJ1-5; 10 nucleotides line up with TRBD1. V shed 5 bases and J 7 bases; nucleotides not matched to a gene: 5. CDR1 and CDR2 (germline): MNHNS, SASEGT. There are 14 residues in the CDR3.

V usage is TRBV5-6 and J usage is TRBJ1-2; perhaps TRBD1 as D (6 bases). The CDR3 extends over 12 amino acids. Trimming left V 5 bases short and J 7 bases short, with 12 bases between. Germline CDR1 SGHDT, CDR2 YYEEEE. The CDR3 nucleotides read TGTGCCAGCAGAGGGGGGAGCGGTGGCTACACCTTC. As protein: CASRGGSGGYTF.

This clone was observed once. J is TRBJ1-6 and V is TRBV6-5; D not resolved. The CDR3 is 11 amino acids. The germline gives CDR1 MNHEY, CDR2 SVGAGI. The V end lost 8 bases, the J end lost 13 bases, and 12 bases lay between the germline ends. The CDR3 DNA follows: TGTGCCAGCTACTCCGCAACTCCCCTCCACTTT. It codes for CASYSATPLHF.

The chain links TRBV2 to TRBJ1-3; D is unclear. Germline loops: CDR1 SNHLY, CDR2 FYNNEI. Trimming stripped 5 bases from V and 0 bases from J, with 11 bases between. The CDR3 sequence is 15 residues long. In nucleotides, the CDR3 is TGTGCCAGCAGTCCTCAGCCCGACTCTGGAAACACCATATATTTT. Its translation: CASSPQPDSGNTIYF.